This TCR beta chain was obtained from a study of technical replicates of blood from a handful of donors. The method was immunoSEQ multiplex PCR; TCRdb's version includes in-frame clones alone and lacks a portion of them. The data hold about 70,000 clones, with 86% observed a single time. V lost 1 base, J lost 1 base, and 5 bases lay in between. Germline CDR1 is SGHTA and CDR2 is FQGTGA. The CDR3 contains 14 residues. The sequenced material came from PBMCs. The V gene is TRBV7-3, the J gene TRBJ2-1; no clear D. The TCR was taken from a human donor in good health. Some clones in this sample may be carry-over from other donors' samples. The CDR3 DNA sequence: TGTGCCAGCAGCTTAATGAGTTCCTACAATGAGCAGTTCTTC. Translation: CASSLMSSYNEQFF.